This T cell receptor beta chain came from a study of T cell repertoires in cytomegalovirus infection. Germline V CDR1 and CDR2: LGHNT, FRNRAP. The CDR3 runs to 16 residues. Trimming removed 1 base from V and 5 bases from J; junction bases left unmatched: 5. This clonotype came up a few times. The antigen is undetermined. MiXCR, applied by TCRdb to the reads, yields one record per CDR3 protein. The sample contains about 490,000 distinct CDR3 sequences, about 26% of which appear only once. Study-level points and caveats: Dominant in the ex vivo response were TCR beta clonotypes restricted by HLA-C and specific for CMV.

Sequenced sample: PBMCs. The rearrangement uses TRBV12-5 and TRBJ2-2, with 9 bases aligning to TRBD1. The receptor was isolated from a human donor in good health (CMV status not recorded). Some clones in this sample may be carry-over from other donors' samples. CDR3 sequence: CASGLAQGAGTGELFF. The CDR3 bases are TGTGCTAGTGGTTTGGCACAGGGGGCCGGAACCGGGGAGCTGTTTTTT.